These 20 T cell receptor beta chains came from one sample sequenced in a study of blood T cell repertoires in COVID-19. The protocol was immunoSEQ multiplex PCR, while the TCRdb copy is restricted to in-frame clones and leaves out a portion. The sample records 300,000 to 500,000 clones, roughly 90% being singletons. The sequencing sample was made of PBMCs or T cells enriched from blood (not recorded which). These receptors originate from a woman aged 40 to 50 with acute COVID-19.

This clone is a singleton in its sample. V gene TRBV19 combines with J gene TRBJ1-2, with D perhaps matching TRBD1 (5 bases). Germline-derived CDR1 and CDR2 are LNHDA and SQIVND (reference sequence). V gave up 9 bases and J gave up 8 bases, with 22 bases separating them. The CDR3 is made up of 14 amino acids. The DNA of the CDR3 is TGTGCCAGCCAATCCGGGACTTCCCGAGGGGGCTACACCTTC. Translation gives CASQSGTSRGGYTF.

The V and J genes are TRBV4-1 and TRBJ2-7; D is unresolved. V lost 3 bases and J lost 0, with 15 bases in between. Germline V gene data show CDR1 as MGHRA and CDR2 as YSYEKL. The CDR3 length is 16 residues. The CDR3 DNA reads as TGCGCCAGCAGCCATGGCCTGATAACCATCTCCTACGAGCAGTACTTC. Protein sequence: CASSHGLITISYEQYF.

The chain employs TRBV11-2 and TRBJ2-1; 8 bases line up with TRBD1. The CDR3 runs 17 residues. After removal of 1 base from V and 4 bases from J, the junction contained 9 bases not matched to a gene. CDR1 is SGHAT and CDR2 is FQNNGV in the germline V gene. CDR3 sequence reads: CASSLVPGQGYYNEQFF. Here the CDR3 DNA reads TGTGCCAGCAGCTTAGTTCCTGGACAGGGTTATTACAATGAGCAGTTCTTC. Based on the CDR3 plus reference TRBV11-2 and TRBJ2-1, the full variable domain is EAGVAQSPRYKIIEKRQSVAFWCNPISGHATLYWYQQILGQGPKLLIQFQNNGVVDDSQLPKDRFSAERLKGVDSTLKIQPAKLEDSAVYLCASSLVPGQGYYNEQFFGPGTRLTVL.

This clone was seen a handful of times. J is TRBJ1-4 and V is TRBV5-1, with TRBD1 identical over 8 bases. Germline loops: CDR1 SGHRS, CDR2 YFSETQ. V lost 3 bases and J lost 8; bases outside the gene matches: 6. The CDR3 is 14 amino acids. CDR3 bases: TGCGCCAGCAGCTCAGGGGGCGGCGGGGAAAAACTGTTTTTT. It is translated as CASSSGGGGEKLFF. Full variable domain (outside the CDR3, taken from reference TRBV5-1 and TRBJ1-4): KAGVTQTPRYLIKTRGQQVTLSCSPISGHRSVSWYQQTPGQGLQFLFEYFSETQRNKGNFPGRFSGRQFSNSRSEMNVSTLELGDSALYLCASSSGGGGEKLFFGSGTQLSVL.

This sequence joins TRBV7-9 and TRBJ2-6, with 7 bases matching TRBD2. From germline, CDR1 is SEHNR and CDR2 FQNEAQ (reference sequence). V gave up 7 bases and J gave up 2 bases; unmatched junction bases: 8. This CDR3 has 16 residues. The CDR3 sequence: CASTPRGVAGANVLTF. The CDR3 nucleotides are TGTGCCAGCACCCCCCGGGGGGTGGCTGGGGCCAACGTCCTGACTTTC.

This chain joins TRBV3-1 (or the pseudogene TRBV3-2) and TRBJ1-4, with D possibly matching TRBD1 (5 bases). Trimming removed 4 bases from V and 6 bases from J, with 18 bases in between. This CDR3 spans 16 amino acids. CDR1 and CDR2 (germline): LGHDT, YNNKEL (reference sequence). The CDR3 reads CASSLRSGGGDEKLFF. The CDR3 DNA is TGTGCCAGCAGCCTAAGATCGGGGGGGGGAGATGAAAAACTGTTTTTT.

This chain's CDR3 is CASSFRQGAYGYTF. CDR3 in DNA: TGTGCCAGCAGCTTTAGACAGGGGGCATATGGCTACACCTTC. This chain connects TRBV9 to TRBJ1-2; TRBD1 matches 10 bases. The junction had 5 bases not matched to a gene; V was cut back by 4 bases and J by 5 bases. The CDR3 runs 14 residues. CDR1 SGDLS and CDR2 YYNGEE come from the germline V gene. Complete variable domain (other parts from reference TRBV9 and TRBJ1-2): DSGVTQTPKHLITATGQRVTLRCSPRSGDLSVYWYQQSLDQGLQFLIQYYNGEERAKGNILERFSAQQFPDLHSELNLSSLELGDSALYFCASSFRQGAYGYTFGSGTRLTVV.

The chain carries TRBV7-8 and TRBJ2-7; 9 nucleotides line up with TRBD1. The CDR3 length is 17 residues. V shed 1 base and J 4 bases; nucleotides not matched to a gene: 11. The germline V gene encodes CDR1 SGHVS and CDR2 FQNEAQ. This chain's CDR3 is CASSLGSWGGTGYEQYF. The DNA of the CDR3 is TGTGCCAGCAGCTTAGGTAGTTGGGGGGGGACAGGGTACGAGCAGTACTTC. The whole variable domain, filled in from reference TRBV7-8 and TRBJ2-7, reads GAGVSQSPRYKVAKRGQDVALRCDPISGHVSLFWYQQALGQGPEFLTYFQNEAQLDKSGLPSDRFFAERPEGSVSTLKIQRTQQEDSAVYLCASSLGSWGGTGYEQYFGPGTRLTVT.

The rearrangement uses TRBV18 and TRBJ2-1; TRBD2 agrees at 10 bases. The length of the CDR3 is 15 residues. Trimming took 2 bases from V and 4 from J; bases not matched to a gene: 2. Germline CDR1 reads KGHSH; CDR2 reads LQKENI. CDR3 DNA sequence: TGTGCCAGCTCACCAAGCGGGGGGGAGTACAATGAGCAGTTCTTC. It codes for CASSPSGGEYNEQFF.

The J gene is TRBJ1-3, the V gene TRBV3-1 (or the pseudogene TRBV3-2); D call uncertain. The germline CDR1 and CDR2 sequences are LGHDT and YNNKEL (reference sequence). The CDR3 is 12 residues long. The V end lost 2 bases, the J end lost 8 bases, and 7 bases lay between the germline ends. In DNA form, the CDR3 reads TGTGCCAGCAGCCAAAACCGGGACACCATATATTTT. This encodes CASSQNRDTIYF.

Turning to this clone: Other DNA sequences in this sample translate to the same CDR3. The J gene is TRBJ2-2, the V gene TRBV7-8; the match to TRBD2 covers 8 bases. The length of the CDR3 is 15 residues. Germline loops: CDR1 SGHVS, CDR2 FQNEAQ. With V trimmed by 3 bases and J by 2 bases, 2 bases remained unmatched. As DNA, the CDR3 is TGTGCCAGCAGCTTGGCGGGGGGCAACACCGGGGAGCTGTTTTTT. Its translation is CASSLAGGNTGELFF.

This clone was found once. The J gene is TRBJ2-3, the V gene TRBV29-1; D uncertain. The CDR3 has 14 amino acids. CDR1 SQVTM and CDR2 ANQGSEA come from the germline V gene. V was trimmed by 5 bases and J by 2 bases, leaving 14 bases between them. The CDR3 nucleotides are TGCAGCGTTATCCAGAGCGCGCTCACAGATACGCAGTATTTT. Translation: CSVIQSALTDTQYF.

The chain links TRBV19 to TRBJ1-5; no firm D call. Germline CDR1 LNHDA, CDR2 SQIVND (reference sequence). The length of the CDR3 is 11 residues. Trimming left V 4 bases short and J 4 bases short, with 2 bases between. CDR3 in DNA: TGTGCCAGTAGTACTAATCAGCCCCAGCATTTT. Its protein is CASSTNQPQHF.

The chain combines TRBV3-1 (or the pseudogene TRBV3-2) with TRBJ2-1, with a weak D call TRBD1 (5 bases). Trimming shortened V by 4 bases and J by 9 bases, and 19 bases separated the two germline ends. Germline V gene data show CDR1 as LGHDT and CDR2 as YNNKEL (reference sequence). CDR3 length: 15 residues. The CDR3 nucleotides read TGTGCCAGCAGCCCAATCACGGGTGGGCAGGGTGAGCAGTTCTTC. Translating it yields CASSPITGGQGEQFF.

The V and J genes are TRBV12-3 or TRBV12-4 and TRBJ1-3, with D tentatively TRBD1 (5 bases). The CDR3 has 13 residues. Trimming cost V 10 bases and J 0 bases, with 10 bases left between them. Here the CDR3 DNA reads TGTGCCACCGACAGTAACTCTGGAAACACCATATATTTT. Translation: CATDSNSGNTIYF.

The CDR3 spells CASSQSGYEVFF. The CDR3 coding sequence is TGCGCCAGCAGCCAGAGCGGTTACGAGGTGTTCTTC. The V call is TRBV4-1, the J call TRBJ2-1, with D possibly TRBD2 on 5 matching bases. V lost 3 bases to trimming and J lost 15 bases, with 15 bases between them. This CDR3 contains 12 residues. Germline V lookup: CDR1 MGHRA, CDR2 YSYEKL.

The CDR3 nucleotides read TGTGCCAGCAGCCAATACTTCCTAGCGGGGGAGACCCAGTACTTC. As protein: CASSQYFLAGETQYF. The chain links TRBV5-4 to TRBJ2-5; 9 bases are a match to TRBD2. The CDR3 runs 15 residues. Germline assignment: CDR1 SGHNT and CDR2 YYREEE (reference sequence). V trimming: 4 bases; J trimming: 5 bases; junction bases outside the gene matches: 9.

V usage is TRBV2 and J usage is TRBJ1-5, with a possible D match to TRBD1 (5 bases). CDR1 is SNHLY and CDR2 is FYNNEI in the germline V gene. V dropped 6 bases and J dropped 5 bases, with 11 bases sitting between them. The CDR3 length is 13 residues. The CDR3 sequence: CASRSRAHQPQHF. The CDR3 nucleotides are TGTGCCAGCAGGTCCAGGGCTCATCAGCCCCAGCATTTT.

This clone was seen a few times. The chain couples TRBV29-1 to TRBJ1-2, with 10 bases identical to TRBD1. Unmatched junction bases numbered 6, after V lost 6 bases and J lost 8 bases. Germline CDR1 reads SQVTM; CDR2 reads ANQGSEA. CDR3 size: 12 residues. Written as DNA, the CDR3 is TGCAGCGTGCGGGGGACAGGGGAGGGCTACACCTTC. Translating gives CSVRGTGEGYTF.

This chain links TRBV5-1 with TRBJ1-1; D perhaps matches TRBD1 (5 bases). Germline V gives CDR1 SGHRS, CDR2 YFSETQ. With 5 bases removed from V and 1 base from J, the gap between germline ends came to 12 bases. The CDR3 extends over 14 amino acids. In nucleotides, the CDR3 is TGCGCCAGCAGGGAGCAGGGATCGAACACTGAAGCTTTCTTT. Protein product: CASREQGSNTEAFF.